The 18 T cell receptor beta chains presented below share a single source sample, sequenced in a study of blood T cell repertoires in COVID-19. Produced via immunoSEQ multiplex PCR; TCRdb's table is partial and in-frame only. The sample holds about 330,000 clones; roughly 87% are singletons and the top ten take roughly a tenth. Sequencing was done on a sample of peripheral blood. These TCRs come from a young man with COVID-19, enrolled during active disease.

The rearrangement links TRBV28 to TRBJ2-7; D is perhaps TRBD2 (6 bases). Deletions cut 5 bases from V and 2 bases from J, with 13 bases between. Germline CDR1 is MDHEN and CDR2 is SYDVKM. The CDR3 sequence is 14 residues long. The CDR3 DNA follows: TGTGCCAGCAGTCACGGGACTCGTACCTACGAGCAGTACTTC. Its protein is CASSHGTRTYEQYF.

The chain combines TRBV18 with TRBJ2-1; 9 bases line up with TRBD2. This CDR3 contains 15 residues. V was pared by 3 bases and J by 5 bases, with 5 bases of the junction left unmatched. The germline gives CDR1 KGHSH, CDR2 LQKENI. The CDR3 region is CASSPAGGMDNEQFF. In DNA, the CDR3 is TGTGCCAGCTCACCCGCGGGGGGGATGGACAATGAGCAGTTCTTC. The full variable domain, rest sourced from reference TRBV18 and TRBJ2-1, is NAGVMQNPRHLVRRRGQEARLRCSPMKGHSHVYWYRQLPEEGLKFMVYLQKENIIDESGMPKERFSAEFPKEGPSILRIQQVVRGDSAAYFCASSPAGGMDNEQFFGPGTRLTVL.

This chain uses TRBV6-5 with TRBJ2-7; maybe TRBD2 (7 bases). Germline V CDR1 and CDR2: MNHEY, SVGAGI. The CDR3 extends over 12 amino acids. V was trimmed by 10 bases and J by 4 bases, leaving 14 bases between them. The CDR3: CATGGVAYEQYF. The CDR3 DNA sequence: TGTGCCACGGGGGGCGTCGCTTACGAGCAGTACTTC.

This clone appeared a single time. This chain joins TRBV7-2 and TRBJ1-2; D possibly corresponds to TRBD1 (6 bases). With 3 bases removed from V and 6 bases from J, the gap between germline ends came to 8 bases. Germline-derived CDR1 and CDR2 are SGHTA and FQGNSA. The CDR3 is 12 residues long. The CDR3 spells CASSFQGNGYTF. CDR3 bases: TGTGCCAGCAGCTTCCAGGGGAATGGCTACACCTTC.

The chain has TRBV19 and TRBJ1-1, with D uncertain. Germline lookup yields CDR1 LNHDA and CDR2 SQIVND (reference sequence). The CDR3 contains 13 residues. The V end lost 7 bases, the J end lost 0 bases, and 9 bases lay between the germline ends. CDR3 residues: CASMVVLNTEAFF. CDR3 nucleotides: TGTGCCAGTATGGTAGTCCTGAACACTGAAGCTTTCTTT.

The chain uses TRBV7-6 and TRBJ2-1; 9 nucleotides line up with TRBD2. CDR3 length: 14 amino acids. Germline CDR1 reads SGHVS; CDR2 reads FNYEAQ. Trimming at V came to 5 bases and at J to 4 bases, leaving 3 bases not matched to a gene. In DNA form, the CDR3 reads TGTGCCAGCAGCCCCACTAGCGGGTACAATGAGCAGTTCTTC. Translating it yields CASSPTSGYNEQFF.

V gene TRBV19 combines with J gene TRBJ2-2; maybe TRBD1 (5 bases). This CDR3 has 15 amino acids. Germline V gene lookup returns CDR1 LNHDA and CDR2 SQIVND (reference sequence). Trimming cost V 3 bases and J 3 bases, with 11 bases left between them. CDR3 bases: TGTGCCAGTAGTATTCTGAAGGGGTACACCGGGGAGCTGTTTTTT. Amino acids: CASSILKGYTGELFF.

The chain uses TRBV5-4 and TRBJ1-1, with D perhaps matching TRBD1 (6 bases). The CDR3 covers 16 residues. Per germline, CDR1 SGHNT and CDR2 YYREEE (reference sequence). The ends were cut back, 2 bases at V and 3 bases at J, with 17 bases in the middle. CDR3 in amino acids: CASSFPGRGRDTEAFF. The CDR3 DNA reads TGTGCCAGCAGCTTCCCTGGCAGGGGCCGAGACACTGAAGCTTTCTTT.

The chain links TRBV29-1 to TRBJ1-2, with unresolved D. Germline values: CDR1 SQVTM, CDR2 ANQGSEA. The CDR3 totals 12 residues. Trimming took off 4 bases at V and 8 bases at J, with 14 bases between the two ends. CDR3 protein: CSVVGGNMGYTF. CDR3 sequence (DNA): TGCAGCGTTGTTGGAGGGAATATGGGCTACACCTTC.

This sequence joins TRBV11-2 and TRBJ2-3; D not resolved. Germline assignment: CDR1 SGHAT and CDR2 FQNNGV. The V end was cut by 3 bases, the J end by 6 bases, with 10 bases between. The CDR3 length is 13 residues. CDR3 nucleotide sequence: TGTGCCAGCAGCTTTTACGAACGGGATACGCAGTATTTT. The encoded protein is CASSFYERDTQYF. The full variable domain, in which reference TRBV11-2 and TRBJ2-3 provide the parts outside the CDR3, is EAGVAQSPRYKIIEKRQSVAFWCNPISGHATLYWYQQILGQGPKLLIQFQNNGVVDDSQLPKDRFSAERLKGVDSTLKIQPAKLEDSAVYLCASSFYERDTQYFGPGTRLTVL.

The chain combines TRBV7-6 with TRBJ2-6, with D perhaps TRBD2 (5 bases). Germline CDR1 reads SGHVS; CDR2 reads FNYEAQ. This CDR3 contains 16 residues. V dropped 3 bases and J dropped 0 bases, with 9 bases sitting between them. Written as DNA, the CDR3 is TGTGCCAGCAGCTTGGACTGGTACTCTGGGGCCAACGTCCTGACTTTC. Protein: CASSLDWYSGANVLTF.

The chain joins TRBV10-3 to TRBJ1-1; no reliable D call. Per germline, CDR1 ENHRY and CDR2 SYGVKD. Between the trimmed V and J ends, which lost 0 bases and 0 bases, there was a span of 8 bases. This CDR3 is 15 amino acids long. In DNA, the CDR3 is TGTGCCATCAGTGAGTCGGAGGGCCTGAACACTGAAGCTTTCTTT. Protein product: CAISESEGLNTEAFF.

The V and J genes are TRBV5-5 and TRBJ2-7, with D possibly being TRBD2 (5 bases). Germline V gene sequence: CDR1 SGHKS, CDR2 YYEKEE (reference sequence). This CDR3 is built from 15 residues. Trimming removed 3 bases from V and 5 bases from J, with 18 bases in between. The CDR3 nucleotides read TGTGCCAGCAGCTCCGCCCGGGATCAGGCCCACGAGCAGTACTTC. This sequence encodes CASSSARDQAHEQYF.

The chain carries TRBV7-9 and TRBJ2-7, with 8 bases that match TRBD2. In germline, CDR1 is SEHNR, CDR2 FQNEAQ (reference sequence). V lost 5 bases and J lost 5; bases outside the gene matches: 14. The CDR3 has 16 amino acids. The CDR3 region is CASSPKPGGARNEQYF. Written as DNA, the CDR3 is TGTGCCAGCAGCCCCAAACCGGGGGGGGCGCGAAACGAGCAGTACTTC.

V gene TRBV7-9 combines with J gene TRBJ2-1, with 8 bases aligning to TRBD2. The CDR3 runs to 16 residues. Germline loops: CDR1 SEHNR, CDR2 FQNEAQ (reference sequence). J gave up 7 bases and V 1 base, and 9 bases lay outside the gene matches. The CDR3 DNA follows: TGTGCCAGCAGCTTAGGCGGGAGGCCCTCGGGAAATGAGCAGTTCTTC. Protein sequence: CASSLGGRPSGNEQFF.

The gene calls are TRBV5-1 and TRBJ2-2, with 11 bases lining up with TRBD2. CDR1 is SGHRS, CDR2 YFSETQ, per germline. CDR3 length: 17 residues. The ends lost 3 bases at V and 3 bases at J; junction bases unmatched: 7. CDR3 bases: TGCGCCAGCAGCTACCGACTAGCGGGGATAGACACCGGGGAGCTGTTTTTT. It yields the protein CASSYRLAGIDTGELFF.

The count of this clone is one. The CDR3 here is CASSLSWTSGRSGDEQFF. The CDR3 nucleotides read TGTGCCAGCAGCTTATCTTGGACTAGCGGGAGATCGGGCGATGAGCAGTTCTTC. The V and J genes are TRBV7-9 and TRBJ2-1; TRBD2 matches 13 bases. The CDR3 spans 18 residues. Looked up from germline, CDR1 is SEHNR and CDR2 is FQNEAQ (reference sequence). V dropped 2 bases and J dropped 8; count of bases not matched to a gene: 12.

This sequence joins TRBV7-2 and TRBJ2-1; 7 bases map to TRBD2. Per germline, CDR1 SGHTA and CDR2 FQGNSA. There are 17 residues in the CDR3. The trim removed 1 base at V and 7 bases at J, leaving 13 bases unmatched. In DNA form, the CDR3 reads TGTGCCAGCAGCTTAGGACGGCCATACCCAGCGGGGAATGAGCAGTTCTTC. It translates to CASSLGRPYPAGNEQFF.